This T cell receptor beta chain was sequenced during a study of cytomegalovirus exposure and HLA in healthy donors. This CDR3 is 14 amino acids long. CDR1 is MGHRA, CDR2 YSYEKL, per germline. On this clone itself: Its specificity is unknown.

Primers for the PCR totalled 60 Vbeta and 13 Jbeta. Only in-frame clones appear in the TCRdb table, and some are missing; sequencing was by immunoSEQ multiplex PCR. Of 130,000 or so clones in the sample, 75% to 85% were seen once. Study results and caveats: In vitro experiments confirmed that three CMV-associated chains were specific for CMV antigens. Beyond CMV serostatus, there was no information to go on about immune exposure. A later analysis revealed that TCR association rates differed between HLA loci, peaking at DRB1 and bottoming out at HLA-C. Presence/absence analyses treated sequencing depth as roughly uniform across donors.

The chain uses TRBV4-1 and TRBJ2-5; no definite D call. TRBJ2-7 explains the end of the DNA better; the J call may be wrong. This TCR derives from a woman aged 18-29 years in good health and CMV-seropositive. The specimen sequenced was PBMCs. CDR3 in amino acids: CASSQGGVSYEQYF. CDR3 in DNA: TGCGCCAGCAGCCAAGGAGGCGTTTCCTACGAGCAGTACTTC.